This T cell receptor beta chain was identified in a study of CD8+CD57+ T cells in acquired aplastic anemia. Whole-study context: Average DNA yield from sorted CD4+ and CD8+ cells was approximately 3 ug.

Genomic DNA provided the template from which TCR beta VDJ and CDR3 profiles were obtained. TCRdb re-analysed the reads in MiXCR, keeping a single row per CDR3 protein. Of roughly 250,000 distinct CDR3 sequences listed, less than 85% are singletons. As concerns this clonotype: Its matching antigen is unknown.

Trimming cost V 5 bases and J 6 bases, with 15 bases left between them. In germline, CDR1 is SGHNT, CDR2 YENEEA. This CDR3 is 14 amino acids long. Study-wide points: Patients and controls had CD8+ Simpson's diversity values that were not significantly distinct.

Patients chosen for sequencing had shown CD8+CD57+ cell expansion by flow cytometry. Every one of the patients had aplastic anemia (severe, acquired). Patients were untreated when blood was sampled. The chain couples TRBV11-3 to TRBJ2-3; the D is unclear. This clonotype originated in a human donor with aplastic anemia. Sequencing was done on a sample of sorted CD4+, CD8+, or CD8+CD57+ T cells (not recorded which) from PBMCs. CDR3: CASSMGRVRDTQYF. The CDR3 bases are TGTGCCAGCAGCATGGGTCGTGTAAGGGATACGCAGTATTTT.